This is a list of T cell receptor beta chains from one sample in a study of shared T cell receptors in the human thymus. Produced via immunoSEQ multiplex PCR; TCRdb's table is partial and in-frame only. The table lists hundreds of thousands of clones, 70% to 90% of them singletons. The data were also submitted as part of a second study, on human thymus T cells.

The sample taken for sequencing was thymocytes. These receptors were taken from a boy under two years old with a congenital heart defect. CDR3s include the opening cysteine and the closing phenylalanine or tryptophan. The order of the fields is V gene, J gene, CDR3 protein.

>TRBV5-1|TRBJ2-1
CASSLPEGGNEQFF
>TRBV9|TRBJ2-3
CASSEPGLAGGRGTDTQYF
>TRBV6-5|TRBJ1-2
CASSYRGYAIDGYTF
>TRBV29-1|TRBJ2-3
CSVLMGMDRTSTDTQYF
>TRBV30|TRBJ1-4
CAWSVLGGPNEKLFF
>TRBV13|TRBJ2-7
CASSILGLPYEQYF
>TRBV4-1|TRBJ2-3
CASSQDLPTSGRLADTQYF
>TRBV14|TRBJ2-3
CASSHRRDTQYF
>TRBV10-2|TRBJ2-2
CASSEGSGSDTGELFF
>TRBV5-1|TRBJ1-4
CASSLFQGQEKLFF
>TRBV4-2|TRBJ2-6
CASSQGSGGAGANVLTF
>TRBV11-2|TRBJ2-1
CASTLGVAELYNEQFF
>TRBV27|TRBJ2-7
CASTRTSGRARHEQYF
>TRBV6-1|TRBJ2-7
CASRGQGVKFSEQYF
>TRBV20-1|TRBJ1-2
CSAAGTGASF
>TRBV13|TRBJ2-1
CASSLPGGQGYNEQFF
>TRBV25-1|TRBJ1-1
CASRPTGGVCEAFF
>TRBV30|TRBJ2-7
CAWSVGTGRYEQYF
>TRBV5-1|TRBJ2-2
CATGNTGELFF
>TRBV5-1|TRBJ2-7
CASSGAYEQYF
>TRBV30|TRBJ1-5
CAWSVLGDPSNQPQHF
>TRBV5-1|TRBJ1-3
CASSFLGQGVSSGNTIYF
>TRBV11-2|TRBJ2-7
CASSLGQSYEQYF
>TRBV9|TRBJ2-2
CASRRTRGAGELFF
>TRBV10-2|TRBJ2-7
CASRVGLAEPRGEQYF
>TRBV5-1|TRBJ1-1
CASSSTTLDTEAFF
>TRBV4-3|TRBJ2-2
CASSHLPKTSFGELFF
>TRBV28|TRBJ1-4
CASSLWGAVEKLFF
>TRBV7-2|TRBJ1-6
CASSPDRGQSPLHF
>TRBV19|TRBJ2-3
CASSIGRDTQYF
>TRBV4-1|TRBJ1-4
CASSQDAQIFATNEKLFF
>TRBV5-1|TRBJ1-6
CASSPAGGGYNSPLHF
>TRBV5-1|TRBJ2-7
CASSLGQQNRQVSRLRFYEQYF
>TRBV7-2|TRBJ2-3
CASSLVSGGITDTQYF
>TRBV15|TRBJ2-5
CATSSTGLETQYF
>TRBV18|TRBJ1-4
CASSHGQANEKLFF
>TRBV5-6|TRBJ2-5
CASSHPGGWQETQYF
>TRBV5-1|TRBJ2-7
CASSCSPRAGKQYF
>TRBV5-5|TRBJ1-2
CASSTTGQNSQGYTF
>TRBV10-3|TRBJ2-7
CAISPGTSPYEQYF
>TRBV19|TRBJ1-1
CASSTRDRRVTEAFF